These T cell receptor beta chains were read from a single sample in a study of PD-L1 blockade in urothelial cancer. Only in-frame clones appear in the TCRdb table, and some are missing; sequencing was by immunoSEQ multiplex PCR. Counted here are approximately 83,000 clones, approximately 82% occurring once; the ten biggest clones make up over 7.5%. The starting material was PBMCs, obtained around atezolizumab (anti-PD-L1) treatment. All receptors derive from a man aged 65 to 85 with urothelial cancer. CDR3s include the opening cysteine and the closing phenylalanine or tryptophan. Each record gives: CDR3 protein, J gene, V gene.

CDR3 protein: CASSLEGDVSNEQFF
J gene: TRBJ2-1
V gene: TRBV11-2

CDR3 protein: CASSPRSGTGNYGYTF
J gene: TRBJ1-2
V gene: TRBV19

CDR3 protein: CASNLAGTYEQYF
J gene: TRBJ2-7
V gene: TRBV6-1

CDR3 protein: CASNIQGINEKLFF
J gene: TRBJ1-4
V gene: TRBV5-8

CDR3 protein: CASSLGTSGGDEQFF
J gene: TRBJ2-1
V gene: TRBV7-6

CDR3 protein: CASSIGQGTGTGELFF
J gene: TRBJ2-2
V gene: TRBV5-1

CDR3 protein: CASSLGQGQGSWSEQFF
J gene: TRBJ2-1
V gene: TRBV5-1

CDR3 protein: CASTQGGTGGYTF
J gene: TRBJ1-2
V gene: TRBV6-1

CDR3 protein: CASSPMAANEKLFF
J gene: TRBJ1-4
V gene: TRBV18

CDR3 protein: CASSQEAVGANTGELFF
J gene: TRBJ2-2
V gene: TRBV4-1

CDR3 protein: CASSGFYGGIGSGELFF
J gene: TRBJ2-2
V gene: TRBV27

CDR3 protein: CASSQRGGLGGQGVPLAKNIQYF
J gene: TRBJ2-4
V gene: TRBV19

CDR3 protein: CASSTRTSGKPSSYNEQFF
J gene: TRBJ2-1
V gene: TRBV14

CDR3 protein: CASMRDRGLEKLFF
J gene: TRBJ1-4
V gene: TRBV2

CDR3 protein: CASSFDRDGQPQHF
J gene: TRBJ1-5
V gene: TRBV6-5

CDR3 protein: CASRPTGGADTEAFF
J gene: TRBJ1-1
V gene: TRBV6-1

CDR3 protein: CASSPTGTDTQYF
J gene: TRBJ2-3
V gene: TRBV7-9

CDR3 protein: CASSNLAKSYEQYF
J gene: TRBJ2-7
V gene: TRBV19

CDR3 protein: CASKAETEAFF
J gene: TRBJ1-1
V gene: TRBV5-1

CDR3 protein: CASSSGQYEQYF
J gene: TRBJ2-7
V gene: TRBV5-1

CDR3 protein: CATSRTGEGPYEAFF
J gene: TRBJ1-1
V gene: TRBV15

CDR3 protein: CASSPGTGAYEQYF
J gene: TRBJ2-7
V gene: TRBV11-3

CDR3 protein: CASSSGLVAYEQYF
J gene: TRBJ2-7
V gene: TRBV7-2